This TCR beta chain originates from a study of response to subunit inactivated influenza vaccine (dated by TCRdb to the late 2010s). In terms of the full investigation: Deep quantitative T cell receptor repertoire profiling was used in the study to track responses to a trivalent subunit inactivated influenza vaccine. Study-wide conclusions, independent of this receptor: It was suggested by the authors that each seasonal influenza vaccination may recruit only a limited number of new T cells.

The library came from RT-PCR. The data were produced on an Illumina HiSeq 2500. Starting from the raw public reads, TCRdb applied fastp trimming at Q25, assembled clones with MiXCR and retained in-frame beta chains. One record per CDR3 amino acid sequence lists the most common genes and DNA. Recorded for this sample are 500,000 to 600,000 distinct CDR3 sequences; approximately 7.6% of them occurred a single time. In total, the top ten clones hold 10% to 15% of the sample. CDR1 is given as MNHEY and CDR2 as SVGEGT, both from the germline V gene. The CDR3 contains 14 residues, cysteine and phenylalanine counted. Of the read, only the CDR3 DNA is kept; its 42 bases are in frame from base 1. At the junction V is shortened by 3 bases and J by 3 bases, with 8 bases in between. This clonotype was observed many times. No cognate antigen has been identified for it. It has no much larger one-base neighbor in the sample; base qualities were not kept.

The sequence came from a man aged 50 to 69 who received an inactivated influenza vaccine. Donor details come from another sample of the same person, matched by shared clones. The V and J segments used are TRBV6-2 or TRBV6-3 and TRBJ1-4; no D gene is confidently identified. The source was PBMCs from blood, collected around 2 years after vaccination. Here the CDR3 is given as CASSYSGSNEKLFF. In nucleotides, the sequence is TGTGCCAGCAGTTATTCCGGATCTAATGAAAAACTGTTTTTT.